This T cell receptor (beta chain) derives from a study of graft-versus-host responses after intestinal transplantation. Background on the study: Each recipient received anti-thymocyte globulin induction, then tacrolimus and steroids for roughly 3 years.

The V end lost 0 bases, the J end lost 0 bases, and 5 bases lay between the germline ends. The CDR3 is 14 amino acids. Germline lookup yields CDR1 MNHEY and CDR2 SVGAGI. Study-wide results and caveats: Declining HvG levels early post-transplant were linked to peak circulating GvH clone levels. GvH clones were found in recipient marrow; some appeared first in ileum or blood.

On this clone itself: Its antigen remains unknown.

Assay: immunoSEQ multiplex PCR; the TCRdb copy retains only in-frame clones and omits some. The table includes over 45,000 clones, around 90% detected once. This chain links TRBV6-5 with TRBJ1-1; D not certain. The sequences come from PBMCs, collected 26 days after transplant. The TCR comes from a human patient who received an intestinal transplant, so some T cells may come from the graft donor. The CDR3 nucleotides read TGTGCCAGCAGTTACTCGCAGATGAACACTGAAGCTTTCTTT. This encodes CASSYSQMNTEAFF.